A selection of T cell receptor beta chains follows, all from one sample in a study of shared clonotypes between healthy human individuals. Measured with immunoSEQ multiplex PCR; TCRdb has only the in-frame clones, and not every one. Of a few million clones listed, under 97% are singletons. Source material: naive CD4+ T cells sorted from blood. The source is a man between 18 and 35 years old in good health. Both conserved end residues are part of each CDR3. The order of the fields is D gene, V gene, J gene, clone size, CDR3 protein, CDR3 DNA. The D gene is left open where the match is weak. Not all rows give a size; the values are once, few, many and, for expanded clones, a class.

-	TRBV5-1	TRBJ2-7	once	CASSWGLTQEQYF	TGCGCCAGCAGCTGGGGGCTCACACAGGAGCAGTACTTC
-	TRBV5-3	TRBJ2-7	-	CWVYYEQYF	TGCTGGGTATACTACGAGCAGTACTTC
TRBD2	TRBV10-1	TRBJ2-7	once	CASSETSGSEQYF	TGCGCCAGCAGTGAGACTAGCGGGAGCGAGCAGTACTTC
-	TRBV2	TRBJ2-7	-	CASSGQFYEQYF	TGTGCCAGCAGTGGACAGTTCTACGAGCAGTACTTC
-	TRBV6-5	TRBJ2-2	-	CASKPGLLGGELFF	TGTGCCAGCAAACCAGGTTTACTAGGCGGGGAGCTGTTTTTT
TRBD1	TRBV14	TRBJ2-1	-	CASSQDRQGKSYNEQFF	TGTGCCAGCAGCCAAGATCGACAGGGGAAATCCTACAATGAGCAGTTCTTC
TRBD2	TRBV30	TRBJ2-3	-	CAWSVQRGGTDTQYF	TGTGCCTGGAGTGTGCAGCGGGGGGGCACAGATACGCAGTATTTT
-	TRBV11-2	TRBJ2-5	-	CASSLDGTPQETQYF	TGTGCCAGCAGCCTGGACGGGACTCCTCAAGAGACCCAGTACTTC
-	TRBV2	TRBJ2-7	-	CASSGTASSYEQYF	TGTGCCAGCAGTGGTACTGCCAGCTCCTACGAGCAGTACTTC
TRBD1	TRBV7-8	TRBJ1-2	-	CASSSGDRGTWGYTF	TGTGCCAGCAGCTCCGGGGACAGGGGGACTTGGGGCTACACCTTC
-	TRBV6-5	TRBJ1-6	-	CASSSEGGRNSPLHF	TGTGCCAGCAGTTCGGAGGGGGGTCGGAATTCACCCCTCCACTTT
-	TRBV27	TRBJ2-3	-	CASTTDSRKSTDTQYF	TGTGCCAGCACTACGGACAGCAGGAAAAGCACAGATACGCAGTATTTT
-	TRBV7-9	TRBJ1-6	few	CASSLEREVVHF	TGTGCCAGCAGCTTAGAGCGCGAGGTTGTACACTTT
-	TRBV5-1	TRBJ2-1	-	CASSFRDTEQFF	TGCGCCAGCAGCTTCCGGGACACTGAGCAGTTCTTC
TRBD1	TRBV30	TRBJ1-6	-	CAWSVSRGASPLHF	TGTGCCTGGAGTGTAAGCAGGGGGGCTTCACCCCTCCACTTT
TRBD2	TRBV30	TRBJ2-5	-	CAWSPLAGGLETQYF	TGTGCCTGGAGCCCACTAGCGGGGGGGCTAGAGACCCAGTACTTC